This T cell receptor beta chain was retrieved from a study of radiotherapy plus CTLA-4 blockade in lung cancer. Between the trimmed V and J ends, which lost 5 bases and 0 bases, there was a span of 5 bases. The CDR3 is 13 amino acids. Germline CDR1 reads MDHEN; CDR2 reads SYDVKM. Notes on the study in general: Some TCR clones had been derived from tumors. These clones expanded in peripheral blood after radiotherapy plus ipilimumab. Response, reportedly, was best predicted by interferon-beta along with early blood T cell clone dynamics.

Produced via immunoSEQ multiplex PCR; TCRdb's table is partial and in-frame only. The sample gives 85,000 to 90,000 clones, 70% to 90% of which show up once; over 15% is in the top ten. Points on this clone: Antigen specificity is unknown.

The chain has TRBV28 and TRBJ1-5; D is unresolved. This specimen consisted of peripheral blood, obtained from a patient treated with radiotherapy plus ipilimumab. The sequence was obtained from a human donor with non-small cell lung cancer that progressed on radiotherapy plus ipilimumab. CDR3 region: CASSPLSNQPQHF. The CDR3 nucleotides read TGTGCCAGCAGTCCCCTTAGCAATCAGCCCCAGCATTTT. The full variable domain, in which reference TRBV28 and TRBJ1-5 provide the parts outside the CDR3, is DVKVTQSSRYLVKRTGEKVFLECVQDMDHENMFWYRQDPGLGLRLIYFSYDVKMKEKGDIPEGYSVSREKKERFSLILESASTNQTSMYLCASSPLSNQPQHFGDGTRLSIL.